This TCR beta chain came from a study of blood T cells in healthy people across ages. Using a J-beta primer mix together with a sample-barcoded 5' primer, a second PCR was run for roughly 6 to 12 cycles. A template-switch adaptor that had 12 random nucleotides put a tag on each cDNA molecule. TCRdb analysed the 5' RACE reads with MiXCR anew, one entry per CDR3 protein. The repertoire consists of around 1,900,000 distinct CDR3 sequences, with about two fifths occurring once and the leading ten covering approximately 22%. This clonotype was detected once. Its antigen is not identified. The junction departs from germline at one end; a sequencing error may be responsible. CDR1 and CDR2 (germline): ENHRY, SYGVKD. The CDR3 is 15 amino acids. Findings and caveats of the study: PBMCs left unsorted prevented a conclusive naive versus antigen-experienced comparison.

The receptor comes from a human donor in good health. The sample consisted of blood. V and J are TRBV10-3 and TRBJ2-7, with 9 positions matching TRBD1. Written as DNA, the CDR3 is TGTGTCATCGGCCCCGGGACAGGGAATTCCTACGAGCAGTACTTC. Encoded protein: CVIGPGTGNSYEQYF.